These T cell receptor beta chains were read from a single sample in a study of blood T cell repertoires in COVID-19. The assay was immunoSEQ multiplex PCR, and TCRdb's table has in-frame clones only and misses some. This table has about 140,000 clones, around nine tenths appearing once. Source material: peripheral blood. The receptors stem from a human donor in a cohort sampled during active COVID-19. The CDR3 runs from the conserved cysteine through the conserved F or W. The D gene is left open where the match is weak. Some rows have no size entry. The others give once, few or many, or a class for an expanded clone.

cdr3_aa cdr3_nt d_call v_call clone_size j_call
CASSFPRDRDPDTQYF TGTGCCAGCAGCTTCCCACGGGACAGGGACCCAGATACGCAGTATTTT TRBD1 TRBV28 - TRBJ2-3
CASSPLAARSYNEQFF TGCGCCAGCAGCCCCCTAGCGGCTCGCTCCTACAATGAGCAGTTCTTC TRBD2 TRBV5-1 - TRBJ2-1
CASSPALVETQYF TGTGCCAGCTCACCCGCACTGGTGGAGACCCAGTACTTC - TRBV18 - TRBJ2-5
CASTPGLAFYNEQFF TGTGCCAGCACCCCGGGACTAGCGTTCTACAATGAGCAGTTCTTC TRBD2 TRBV28 - TRBJ2-1
CASSYSRGTVREQYF TGTGCCAGCAGTTACTCGAGGGGGACCGTTAGGGAGCAGTACTTC - TRBV6-2/TRBV6-3 - TRBJ2-7
CASKLYTGVGYTF TGTGCCAGCAAGTTATATACAGGGGTCGGCTACACCTTC TRBD1 TRBV6-5 - TRBJ1-2
CATTQEQTGVDGYTF TGTGCCACCACACAAGAACAGACAGGGGTGGATGGCTACACCTTC TRBD1 TRBV10-3 - TRBJ1-2
CAWSVPMGLSGNTIYF TGTGCCTGGAGTGTACCTATGGGACTCTCTGGAAACACCATATATTTT - TRBV30 few TRBJ1-3
CASSAPGTKNTEAFF TGTGCCAGCAGTGCCCCCGGGACAAAGAACACTGAAGCTTTCTTT - TRBV28 - TRBJ1-1
CATRKGDEKLFF TGTGCCACCCGAAAGGGAGATGAAAAACTGTTTTTT - TRBV2 - TRBJ1-4